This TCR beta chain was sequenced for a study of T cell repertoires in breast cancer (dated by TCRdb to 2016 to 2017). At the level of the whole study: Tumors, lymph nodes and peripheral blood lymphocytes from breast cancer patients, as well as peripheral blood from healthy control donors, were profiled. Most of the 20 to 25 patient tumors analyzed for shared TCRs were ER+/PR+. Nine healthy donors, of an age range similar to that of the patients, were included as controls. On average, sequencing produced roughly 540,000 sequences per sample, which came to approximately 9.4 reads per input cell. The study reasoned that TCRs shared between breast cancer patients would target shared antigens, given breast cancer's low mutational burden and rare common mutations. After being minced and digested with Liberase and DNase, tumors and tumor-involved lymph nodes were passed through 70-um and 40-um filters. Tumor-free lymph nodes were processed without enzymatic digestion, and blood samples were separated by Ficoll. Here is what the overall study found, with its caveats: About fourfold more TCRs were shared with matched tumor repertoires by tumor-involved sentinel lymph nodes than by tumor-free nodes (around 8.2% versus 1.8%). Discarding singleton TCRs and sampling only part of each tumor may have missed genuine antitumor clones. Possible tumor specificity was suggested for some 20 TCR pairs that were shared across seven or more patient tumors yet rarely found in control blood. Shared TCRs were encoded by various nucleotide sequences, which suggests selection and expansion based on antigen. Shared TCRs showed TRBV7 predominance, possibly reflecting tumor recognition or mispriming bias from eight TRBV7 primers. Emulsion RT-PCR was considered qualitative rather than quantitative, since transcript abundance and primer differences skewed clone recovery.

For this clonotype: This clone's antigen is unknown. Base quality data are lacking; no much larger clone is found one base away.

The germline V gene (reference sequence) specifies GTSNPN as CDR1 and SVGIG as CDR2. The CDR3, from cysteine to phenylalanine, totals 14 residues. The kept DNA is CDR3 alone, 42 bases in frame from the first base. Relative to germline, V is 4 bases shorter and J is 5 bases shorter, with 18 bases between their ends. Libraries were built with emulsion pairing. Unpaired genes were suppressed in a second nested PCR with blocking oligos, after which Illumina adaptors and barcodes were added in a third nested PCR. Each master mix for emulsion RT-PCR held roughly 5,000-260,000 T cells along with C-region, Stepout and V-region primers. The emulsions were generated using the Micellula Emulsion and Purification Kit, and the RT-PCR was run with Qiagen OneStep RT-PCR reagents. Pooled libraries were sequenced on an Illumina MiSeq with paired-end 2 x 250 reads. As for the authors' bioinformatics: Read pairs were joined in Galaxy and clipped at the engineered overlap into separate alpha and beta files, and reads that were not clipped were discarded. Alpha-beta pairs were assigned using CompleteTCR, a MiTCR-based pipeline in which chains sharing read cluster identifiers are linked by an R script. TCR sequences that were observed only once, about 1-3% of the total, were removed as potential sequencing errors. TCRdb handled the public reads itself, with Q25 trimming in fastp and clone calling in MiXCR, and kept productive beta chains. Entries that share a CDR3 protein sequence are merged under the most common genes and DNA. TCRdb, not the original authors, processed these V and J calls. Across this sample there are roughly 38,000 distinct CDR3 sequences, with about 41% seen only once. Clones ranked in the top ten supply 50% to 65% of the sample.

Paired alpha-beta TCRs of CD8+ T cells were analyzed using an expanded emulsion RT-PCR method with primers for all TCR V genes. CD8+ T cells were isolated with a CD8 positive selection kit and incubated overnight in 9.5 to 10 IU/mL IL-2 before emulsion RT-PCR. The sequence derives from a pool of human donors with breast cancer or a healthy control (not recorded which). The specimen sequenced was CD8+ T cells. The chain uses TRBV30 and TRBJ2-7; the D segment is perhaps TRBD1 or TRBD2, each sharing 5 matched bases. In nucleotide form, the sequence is TGTGCCTGGAATGGGGGAGAACATGGCCACGAGCAGTACTTC. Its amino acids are CAWNGGEHGHEQYF. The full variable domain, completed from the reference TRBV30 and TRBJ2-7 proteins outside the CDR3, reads SQTIHQWPATLVQPVGSPLSLECTVEGTSNPNLYWYRQAAGRGLQLLFYSVGIGQISSEVPQNLSASRPQDRQFILSSKKLLLSDSGFYLCAWNGGEHGHEQYFGPGTRLTVT.